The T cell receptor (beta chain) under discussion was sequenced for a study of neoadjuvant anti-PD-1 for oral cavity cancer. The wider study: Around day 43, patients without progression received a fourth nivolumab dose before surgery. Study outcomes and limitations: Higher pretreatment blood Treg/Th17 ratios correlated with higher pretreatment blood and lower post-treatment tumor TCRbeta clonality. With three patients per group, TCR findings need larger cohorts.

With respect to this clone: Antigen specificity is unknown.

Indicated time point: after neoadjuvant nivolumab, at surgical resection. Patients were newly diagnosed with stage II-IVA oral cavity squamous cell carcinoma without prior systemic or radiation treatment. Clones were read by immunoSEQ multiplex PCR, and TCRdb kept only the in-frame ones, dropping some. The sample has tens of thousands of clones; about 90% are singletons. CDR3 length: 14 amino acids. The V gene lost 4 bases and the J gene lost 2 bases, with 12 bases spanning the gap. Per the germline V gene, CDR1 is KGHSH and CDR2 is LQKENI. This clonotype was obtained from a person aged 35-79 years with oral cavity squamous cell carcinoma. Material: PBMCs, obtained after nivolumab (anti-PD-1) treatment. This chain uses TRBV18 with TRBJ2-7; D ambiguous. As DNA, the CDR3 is TGTGCCAGCTCACGTAACACGATCACCTACGAGCAGTACTTC. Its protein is CASSRNTITYEQYF. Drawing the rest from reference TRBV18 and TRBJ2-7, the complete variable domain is NAGVMQNPRHLVRRRGQEARLRCSPMKGHSHVYWYRQLPEEGLKFMVYLQKENIIDESGMPKERFSAEFPKEGPSILRIQQVVRGDSAAYFCASSRNTITYEQYFGPGTRLTVT.